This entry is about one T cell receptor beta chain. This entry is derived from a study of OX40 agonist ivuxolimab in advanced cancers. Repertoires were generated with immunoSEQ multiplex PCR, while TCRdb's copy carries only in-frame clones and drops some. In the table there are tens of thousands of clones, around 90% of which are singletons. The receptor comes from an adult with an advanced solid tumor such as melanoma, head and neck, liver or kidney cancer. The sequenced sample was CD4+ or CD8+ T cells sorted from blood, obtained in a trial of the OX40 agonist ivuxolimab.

The DNA of the CDR3 is TGCGCCAGCAGCTTGGAACCTGGGTACACAGATACGCAGTATTTT. Translating it yields CASSLEPGYTDTQYF. This rearrangement joins TRBV5-1 to TRBJ2-3; D remains unclear. Trimming took off 0 bases at V and 2 bases at J, with 10 bases between the two ends. The CDR3 totals 15 residues. Germline-derived CDR1 and CDR2 are SGHRS and YFSETQ.